These T cell receptor beta chains were read from a single sample in a study of blood T cell repertoires in COVID-19. Only in-frame clones appear in the TCRdb table, and some are missing; sequencing was by immunoSEQ multiplex PCR. The sample shows hundreds of thousands of clones, 85% to 90% of them seen only once. Sequencing was carried out using PBMCs or T cells enriched from blood (not recorded which). Receptor source: a woman between 50 and 59 years old who had recovered from COVID-19. Both conserved end residues are part of each CDR3. Fields, in order: V gene, J gene, D gene, clone size, CDR3 DNA, CDR3 protein. The D gene is left open where the match is weak. Some rows have no size entry. The others give once, few or many, or a class for an expanded clone.

V: TRBV15
J: TRBJ1-2
D: NA
size: NA
DNA: TGTGCCACCAGCAGATCACTCGGTAATGGCTACACCTTC
CDR3: CATSRSLGNGYTF

V: TRBV27
J: TRBJ2-3
D: TRBD2
size: NA
DNA: TGTGCCAGCAGTTTTGGGCGGGAGGCACACACAGATACGCAGTATTTT
CDR3: CASSFGREAHTDTQYF

V: TRBV6-5
J: TRBJ1-5
D: NA
size: NA
DNA: TGTGCCAGCAAACAAACAGGGATGGGTCAGCCCCAGCATTTT
CDR3: CASKQTGMGQPQHF

V: TRBV5-1
J: TRBJ1-6
D: NA
size: NA
DNA: TGCGCCAGCAGCCCTGGAGGTTTCGAATCACCCCTCCACTTT
CDR3: CASSPGGFESPLHF

V: TRBV28
J: TRBJ1-1
D: NA
size: NA
DNA: TGTGCCAGCACCTTACAGCGGGGGTTTGGAGCTTTCTTT
CDR3: CASTLQRGFGAFF

V: TRBV6-5
J: TRBJ2-2
D: TRBD2
size: NA
DNA: TGTGCCAGCAGACTAGCGGGAGTGGGCACCGGGGAGCTGTTTTTT
CDR3: CASRLAGVGTGELFF

V: TRBV7-6
J: TRBJ2-7
D: NA
size: NA
DNA: TGTGCCAGCAGCTTAGAGTCAGGGGATGGCTACGAGCAGTACTTC
CDR3: CASSLESGDGYEQYF

V: TRBV5-7
J: TRBJ1-2
D: TRBD1
size: once
DNA: TGTGCCAGCAGCTTCATGACAGGGCTCTATGGCTACACCTTC
CDR3: CASSFMTGLYGYTF

V: TRBV5-1
J: TRBJ1-3
D: NA
size: once
DNA: TGCGCCAGCAGCCCCCGGGGTGGTGCCGCTGGAAACACCATATATTTT
CDR3: CASSPRGGAAGNTIYF

V: TRBV21-1
J: TRBJ2-1
D: NA
size: NA
DNA: TGTGCCAGCACCGAGACCTCTAGCGTCTACAATGAGCAGTTCTTC
CDR3: CASTETSSVYNEQFF

V: TRBV6-2/TRBV6-3
J: TRBJ1-1
D: TRBD1
size: NA
DNA: TGTGCCAGCAGTCCGTGGACAGGGCTGAACACTGAAGCTTTCTTT
CDR3: CASSPWTGLNTEAFF

V: TRBV6-5
J: TRBJ2-2
D: TRBD1
size: NA
DNA: TGTGCCAGCAGTTCTCAGGGGGCTGGTACCGGGGAGCTGTTTTTT
CDR3: CASSSQGAGTGELFF

V: TRBV18
J: TRBJ1-6
D: TRBD1
size: NA
DNA: TGTGCCAGCTCACCCGACAGGGAAAATTCACCCCTCCACTTT
CDR3: CASSPDRENSPLHF

V: TRBV6-1
J: TRBJ1-5
D: NA
size: many
DNA: TGTGCCAGCAGTGAACGCGCGCAGGGCCAGCCCCAGCATTTT
CDR3: CASSERAQGQPQHF

V: TRBV10-3
J: TRBJ2-7
D: TRBD2
size: NA
DNA: TGTGCCATCCTCTCGATGACTAGCGGGGCCTACGAGCAGTACTTC
CDR3: CAILSMTSGAYEQYF

V: TRBV27
J: TRBJ2-3
D: TRBD2
size: few
DNA: TGTGCCAGCAGTTTGGCGGCTAGCGGGAGTAGTGATACGCAGTATTTT
CDR3: CASSLAASGSSDTQYF

V: TRBV19
J: TRBJ2-2
D: TRBD2
size: NA
DNA: TGTGCCAGTAGTCTAGCGGGATGGAACACCGGGGAGCTGTTTTTT
CDR3: CASSLAGWNTGELFF

V: TRBV15
J: TRBJ2-5
D: NA
size: once
DNA: TGTGCCACCAGCAGACGGCCAAGCGGAGAGACCCAGTACTTC
CDR3: CATSRRPSGETQYF

V: TRBV5-1
J: TRBJ1-4
D: TRBD1
size: NA
DNA: TGCGCCAGCAGCTTGAGTCTCATTTCCGCAGGGGGCGATGGGAAACTGTTTTTT
CDR3: CASSLSLISAGGDGKLFF

V: TRBV7-8
J: TRBJ1-1
D: NA
size: once
DNA: TGTGCCAGCATCGACCGGGGGAACCGAATGAACACTGAAGCTTTCTTT
CDR3: CASIDRGNRMNTEAFF

V: TRBV11-2
J: TRBJ1-3
D: NA
size: NA
DNA: TGTGCCAGCAGCTTCGGTGGGCTGATTGGAAACACCATATATTTT
CDR3: CASSFGGLIGNTIYF

V: TRBV9
J: TRBJ1-2
D: TRBD1
size: NA
DNA: TGTGCCAGCAGCGTAGAGGGGGACAGGGAAGTACATGGCTACACCTTC
CDR3: CASSVEGDREVHGYTF

V: TRBV15
J: TRBJ2-1
D: TRBD2
size: NA
DNA: TGTGCCACCAGCGGCCCCTTGGGGGTTAGCGGGAGGGCCTCTGAGCAGTTCTTC
CDR3: CATSGPLGVSGRASEQFF

V: TRBV29-1
J: TRBJ2-7
D: TRBD2
size: NA
DNA: TGCAGCGTTGAAGGGCGGGAGGAGACCAACGAGCAGTACTTC
CDR3: CSVEGREETNEQYF

V: TRBV12-3/TRBV12-4
J: TRBJ1-2
D: NA
size: NA
DNA: TGTGCCAGCAGTTGGAGCACCCGACCTGGCTACACCTTC
CDR3: CASSWSTRPGYTF

V: TRBV15
J: TRBJ2-2
D: NA
size: many
DNA: TGTGCCACCAGCAGAGGAGCGGATACGGTATCCGGGGAGCTGTTTTTT
CDR3: CATSRGADTVSGELFF

V: TRBV28
J: TRBJ2-6
D: NA
size: NA
DNA: TGTGCCAGCAGTACCTTGGTAGGCAGGAAAAGCTCTGGGGCCAACGTCCTGACTTTC
CDR3: CASSTLVGRKSSGANVLTF

V: TRBV19
J: TRBJ1-2
D: NA
size: NA
DNA: TGTGCCAGTAGTATGAGGACAGATACTAACTATGGCTACACCTTC
CDR3: CASSMRTDTNYGYTF

V: TRBV24-1
J: TRBJ2-4
D: TRBD1
size: NA
DNA: TGTGCCACCAGTGATCCTCATTGGCGACAGGGTGGGTCGAAGCGAGCCAAAAACATTCAGTACTTC
CDR3: CATSDPHWRQGGSKRAKNIQYF

V: TRBV5-1
J: TRBJ1-2
D: NA
size: NA
DNA: TGCGCCAGCAGCTTGGAACAGGTCTCTGTTTATGGCTACACCTTC
CDR3: CASSLEQVSVYGYTF

V: TRBV2
J: TRBJ1-2
D: TRBD1
size: few
DNA: TGTGCCAGCACCTGGGGACAGGTGAACTATGGCTACACCTTC
CDR3: CASTWGQVNYGYTF

V: TRBV5-6
J: TRBJ1-2
D: TRBD1
size: NA
DNA: TGTGCCAGCAGCCCGGGACAGTATGGCTACACCTTC
CDR3: CASSPGQYGYTF

V: TRBV6-5
J: TRBJ2-1
D: TRBD2
size: NA
DNA: TGTGCCAGCAGAAAGAGCGGGAGGGATGAGCAGTTCTTC
CDR3: CASRKSGRDEQFF